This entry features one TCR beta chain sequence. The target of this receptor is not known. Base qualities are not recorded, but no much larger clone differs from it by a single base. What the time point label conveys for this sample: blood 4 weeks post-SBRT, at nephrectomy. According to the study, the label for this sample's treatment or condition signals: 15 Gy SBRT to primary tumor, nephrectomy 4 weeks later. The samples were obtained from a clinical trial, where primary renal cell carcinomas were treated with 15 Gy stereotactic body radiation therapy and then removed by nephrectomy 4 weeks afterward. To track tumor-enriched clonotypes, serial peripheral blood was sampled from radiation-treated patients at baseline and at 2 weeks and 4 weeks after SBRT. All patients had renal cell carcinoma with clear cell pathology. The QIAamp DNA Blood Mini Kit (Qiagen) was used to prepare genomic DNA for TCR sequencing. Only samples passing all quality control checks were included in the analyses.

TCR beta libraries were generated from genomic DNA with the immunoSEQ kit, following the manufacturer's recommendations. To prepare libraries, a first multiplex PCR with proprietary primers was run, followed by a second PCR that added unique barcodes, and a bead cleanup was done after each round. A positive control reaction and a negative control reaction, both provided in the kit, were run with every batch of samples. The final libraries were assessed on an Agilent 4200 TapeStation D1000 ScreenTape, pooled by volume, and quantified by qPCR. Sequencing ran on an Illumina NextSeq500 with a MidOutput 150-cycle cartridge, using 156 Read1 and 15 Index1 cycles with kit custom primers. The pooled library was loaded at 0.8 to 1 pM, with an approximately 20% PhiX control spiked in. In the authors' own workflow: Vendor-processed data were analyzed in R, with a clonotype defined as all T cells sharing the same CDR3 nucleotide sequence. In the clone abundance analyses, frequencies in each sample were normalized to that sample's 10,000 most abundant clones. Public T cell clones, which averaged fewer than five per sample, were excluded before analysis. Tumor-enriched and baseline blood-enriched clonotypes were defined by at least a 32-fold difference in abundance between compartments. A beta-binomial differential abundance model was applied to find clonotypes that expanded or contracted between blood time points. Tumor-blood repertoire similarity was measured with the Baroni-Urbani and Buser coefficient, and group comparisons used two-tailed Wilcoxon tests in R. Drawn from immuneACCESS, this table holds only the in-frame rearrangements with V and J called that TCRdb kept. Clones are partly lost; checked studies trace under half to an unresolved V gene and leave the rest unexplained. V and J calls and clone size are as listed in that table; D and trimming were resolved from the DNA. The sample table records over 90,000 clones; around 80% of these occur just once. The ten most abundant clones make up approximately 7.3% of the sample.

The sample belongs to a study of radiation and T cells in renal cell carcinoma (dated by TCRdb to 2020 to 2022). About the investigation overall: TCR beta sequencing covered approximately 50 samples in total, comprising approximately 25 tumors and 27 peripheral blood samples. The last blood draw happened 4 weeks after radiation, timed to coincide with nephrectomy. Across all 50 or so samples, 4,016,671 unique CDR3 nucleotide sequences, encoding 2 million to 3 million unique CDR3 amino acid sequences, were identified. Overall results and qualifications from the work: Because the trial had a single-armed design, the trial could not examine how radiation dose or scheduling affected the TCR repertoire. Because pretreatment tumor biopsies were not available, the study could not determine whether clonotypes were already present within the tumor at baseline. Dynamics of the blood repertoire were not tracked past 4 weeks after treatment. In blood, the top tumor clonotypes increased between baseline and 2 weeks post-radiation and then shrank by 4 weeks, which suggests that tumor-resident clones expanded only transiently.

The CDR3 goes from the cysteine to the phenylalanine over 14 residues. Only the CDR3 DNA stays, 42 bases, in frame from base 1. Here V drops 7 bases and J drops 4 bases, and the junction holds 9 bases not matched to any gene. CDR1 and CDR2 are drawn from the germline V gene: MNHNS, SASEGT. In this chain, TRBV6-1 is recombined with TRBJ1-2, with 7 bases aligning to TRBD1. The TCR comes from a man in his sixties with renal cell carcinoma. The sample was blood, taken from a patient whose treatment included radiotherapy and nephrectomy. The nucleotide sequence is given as TGTGCCAGCACCTCTTCCGGGACAGTCTATGGCTACACCTTC. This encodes CASTSSGTVYGYTF.